The present T cell receptor (beta chain) was sequenced within a study of T cell responses to AZD1222 COVID-19 vaccine. The CDR3 is made up of 13 amino acids. Germline assignment: CDR1 SNHLY and CDR2 FYNNEI. V was pared by 5 bases and J by 5 bases, with 3 bases of the junction left unmatched. Profiled with immunoSEQ multiplex PCR; TCRdb holds only in-frame clones, not every one. Here the sample spans around 160,000 clones, about 81% being singletons. The V gene is TRBV2, the J gene TRBJ1-1, with TRBD1 identical over 9 bases. The TCR comes from an adult in good health. The material sequenced was peripheral blood, taken on day 0 of MenACWY control vaccination. CDR3 residues: CASSRQGVTEAFF. CDR3 nucleotides: TGTGCCAGCAGTAGACAGGGGGTGACTGAAGCTTTCTTT.